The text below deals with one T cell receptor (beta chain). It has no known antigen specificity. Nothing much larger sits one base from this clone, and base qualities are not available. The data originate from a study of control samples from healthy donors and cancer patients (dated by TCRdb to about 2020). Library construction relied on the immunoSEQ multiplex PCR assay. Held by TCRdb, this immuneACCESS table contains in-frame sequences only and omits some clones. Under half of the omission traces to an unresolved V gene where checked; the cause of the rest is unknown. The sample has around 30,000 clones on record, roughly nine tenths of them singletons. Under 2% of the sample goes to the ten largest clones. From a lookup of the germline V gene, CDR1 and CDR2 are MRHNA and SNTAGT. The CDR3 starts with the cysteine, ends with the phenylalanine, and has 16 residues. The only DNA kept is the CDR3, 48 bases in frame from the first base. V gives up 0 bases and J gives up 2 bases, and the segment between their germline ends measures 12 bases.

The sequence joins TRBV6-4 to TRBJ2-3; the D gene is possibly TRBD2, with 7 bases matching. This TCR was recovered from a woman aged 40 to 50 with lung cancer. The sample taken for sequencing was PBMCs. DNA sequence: TGTGCCAGCAGTGACTCTGGCGGGGGCCCCACAGATACGCAGTATTTT. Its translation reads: CASSDSGGGPTDTQYF.